This T cell receptor (beta chain) stems from a study of T cell responses to AZD1222 COVID-19 vaccine. As concerns this clone: What it binds is not known.

Regarding the study as a whole: Increases in Spike-specific TCR breadth and depth were seen after two AZD1222 doses.

Germline values: CDR1 MDHEN, CDR2 SYDVKM. V was clipped by 3 bases and J by 2 bases, with 11 bases between them. The CDR3 consists of 15 residues. The table came from immunoSEQ multiplex PCR; TCRdb's copy has only in-frame clones and leaves some out. Of roughly 120,000 clones listed, just under 95% were seen once; the top ten hold around 6.6%. This material consisted of peripheral blood, taken on day 0 of AZD1222 vaccination. This TCR was sampled from an adult in good health. The rearrangement joins TRBV28 to TRBJ1-5; D gene unclear. The CDR3 reads CASSLNSGGNQPQHF. Written as DNA, the CDR3 is TGTGCCAGCAGTTTGAATTCAGGTGGCAATCAGCCCCAGCATTTT. Full variable domain (remainder filled in from reference TRBV28 and TRBJ1-5): DVKVTQSSRYLVKRTGEKVFLECVQDMDHENMFWYRQDPGLGLRLIYFSYDVKMKEKGDIPEGYSVSREKKERFSLILESASTNQTSMYLCASSLNSGGNQPQHFGDGTRLSIL.